This T cell receptor (beta chain) was identified during a study of T cell responses to AZD1222 COVID-19 vaccine. Study-wide findings and caveats: At baseline, seropositivity was found in only a handful of AZD1222 recipients. The sample set comprised mostly white British donors with more females, and clonal diversity was possibly underestimated. Breadth and depth of Spike-specific TCRs rose after two AZD1222 doses. Regions 160-218 and 743-854 dominated among vaccine-associated CD4 TCRs spanning spike.

CDR3 length: 18 amino acids. V was pared by 8 bases and J by 1 base, with 17 bases of the junction left unmatched. The germline V gene encodes CDR1 LGHDT and CDR2 YNNKEL (reference sequence). TCRdb's copy holds only in-frame clones and misses some; the assay was immunoSEQ multiplex PCR. The sample contains about 120,000 clones, over 75% of which appear only once. About this clone itself: The antigen remains unidentified.

Source: peripheral blood, taken on day 0 of AZD1222 vaccination. The rearrangement uses TRBV3-1 (or the pseudogene TRBV3-2) and TRBJ2-3; the match to TRBD2 covers 8 bases. The clonotype comes from an adult in good health. As DNA, the CDR3 is TGTGCCAGCGAAGTAAGTAGCGGGAACTTCTTAGGCACAGATACGCAGTATTTT. It yields the protein CASEVSSGNFLGTDTQYF.